These T cell receptor beta chains were read from a single sample in a study of blood T cell repertoires in COVID-19. The protocol was immunoSEQ multiplex PCR, while the TCRdb copy is restricted to in-frame clones and leaves out a portion. The data contain 150,000 to 200,000 clones, approximately 85% of them seen just once; the ten biggest clones take up approximately 11%. Sequencing input: peripheral blood. All receptors derive from a man in his sixties with active or convalescent COVID-19. Both conserved end residues are part of each CDR3. The D gene is left open where the match is weak. Clone size is stated in some rows and not others, as once, few, many or a class when expanded.

d_call j_call clone_size v_call cdr3_aa cdr3_nt
TRBD1 TRBJ2-6 . TRBV5-4 CASSRQGSGANVLTF TGTGCCAGCAGCAGACAGGGCTCTGGGGCCAACGTCCTGACTTTC
TRBD1 TRBJ2-7 . TRBV6-5 CASSINRGPYYEQYF TGTGCCAGCAGTATCAACAGGGGGCCCTACTACGAGCAGTACTTC
TRBD2 TRBJ2-7 . TRBV3-1/TRBV3-2 CASSQASSGGTYEQYF TGTGCCAGCAGCCAAGCCTCTAGCGGGGGCACCTACGAGCAGTACTTC
TRBD2 TRBJ2-3 . TRBV28 CASSKAGRDTQYF TGTGCCAGCAGTAAAGCGGGACGAGATACGCAGTATTTT
TRBD2 TRBJ2-5 . TRBV5-1 CASSISGGRETQYF TGCGCCAGCAGCATTAGCGGGGGAAGGGAGACCCAGTACTTC
TRBD1 TRBJ2-3 . TRBV6-5 CASLGTVGTDTQYF TGTGCCAGCCTTGGGACAGTTGGCACAGATACGCAGTATTTT
. TRBJ2-3 once TRBV10-2 CASSERVVGSPPGLSTDTQYF TGCGCCAGCAGTGAGAGGGTTGTCGGGAGTCCCCCGGGACTTAGCACAGATACGCAGTATTTT
. TRBJ2-3 . TRBV11-1 CASSRPLVTDTQYF TGTGCCAGCAGCCGTCCCCTAGTCACAGATACGCAGTATTTT
. TRBJ1-5 . TRBV27 CASSIHYSNQPQHF TGTGCCAGCAGTATCCACTATAGCAATCAGCCCCAGCATTTT
TRBD1 TRBJ2-3 . TRBV29-1 CSVPTGTTDTQYF TGCAGCGTCCCGACAGGGACCACAGATACGCAGTATTTT
TRBD1 TRBJ1-1 . TRBV28 CASSRQGGNTEAFF TGTGCCAGCAGCCGACAGGGGGGGAACACTGAAGCTTTCTTT
TRBD1 TRBJ1-4 . TRBV10-3 CAPQGRANEKLFF TGTGCCCCACAGGGGAGAGCAAATGAAAAACTGTTTTTT
TRBD1 TRBJ2-7 . TRBV6-2/TRBV6-3 CASSQRGPSEQYF TGTGCCAGCAGTCAAAGGGGGCCCTCCGAGCAGTACTTC
TRBD1 TRBJ1-3 . TRBV3-1/TRBV3-2 CASSQRQGSGNTIYF TGTGCCAGCAGCCAAAGACAGGGCTCTGGAAACACCATATATTTT
. TRBJ2-7 . TRBV7-2 CASSFDGSSYEQYF TGTGCCAGCAGCTTTGACGGGAGCTCCTACGAGCAGTACTTC
TRBD1 TRBJ1-5 . TRBV18 CASSRGTGNNQPQHF TGTGCCAGCTCACGGGGGACAGGGAACAATCAGCCCCAGCATTTT
. TRBJ2-1 . TRBV9 CASSVERGLQYNEQFF TGTGCCAGCAGCGTGGAACGGGGGTTACAGTACAATGAGCAGTTCTTC
TRBD2 TRBJ2-7 . TRBV7-2 CASSFRLAEHEQYF TGTGCCAGCAGCTTCCGACTAGCGGAGCACGAGCAGTACTTC
. TRBJ2-7 . TRBV5-6 CASSLDTGSYEQYF TGTGCCAGCAGCTTGGATACTGGCTCCTACGAGCAGTACTTC
TRBD1 TRBJ1-1 . TRBV5-1 CASSSGQGNTEAFF TGCGCCAGCAGCTCGGGACAGGGGAACACTGAAGCTTTCTTT
. TRBJ1-4 . TRBV3-1/TRBV3-2 CASSQPGVPSGKLFF TGTGCCAGCAGCCAGCCAGGGGTACCCTCCGGAAAACTGTTTTTT
TRBD1 TRBJ1-3 . TRBV7-2 CASSPGTAFSGNTIYF TGTGCCAGCAGCCCCGGGACAGCCTTCTCTGGAAACACCATATATTTT
TRBD2 TRBJ2-1 . TRBV7-9 CASSFQVAGVEQFF TGTGCCAGCAGCTTTCAAGTCGCGGGAGTCGAACAGTTCTTC
TRBD2 TRBJ2-2 . TRBV5-1 CASSSGLAGTGELFF TGCGCCAGCAGCTCGGGACTAGCGGGCACCGGGGAGCTGTTTTTT
. TRBJ2-5 . TRBV5-1 CASSVGARNQETQYF TGCGCCAGCAGCGTGGGGGCCAGAAACCAAGAGACCCAGTACTTC
. TRBJ2-2 . TRBV5-8 CASKPMGGARTGELFF TGTGCCAGCAAACCTATGGGGGGGGCTCGGACCGGGGAGCTGTTTTTT
. TRBJ2-2 . TRBV6-5 CASRPGPTGELFF TGTGCCAGCAGGCCGGGTCCAACCGGGGAGCTGTTTTTT
TRBD2 TRBJ2-3 once TRBV11-2 CASSRISGRFADTQYF TGTGCCAGCAGCCGAATTAGCGGGAGGTTCGCAGATACGCAGTATTTT
. TRBJ2-5 . TRBV19 CASSIGGTGVETQYF TGTGCCAGTAGTATTGGGGGGACCGGCGTGGAGACCCAGTACTTC
TRBD1 TRBJ2-7 . TRBV12-3/TRBV12-4 CASRQQGSYEQYF TGTGCCAGCAGACAACAGGGGTCCTACGAGCAGTACTTC
TRBD2 TRBJ2-7 . TRBV10-3 CAISESLWASGKFSYEQYF TGTGCCATCAGTGAAAGTCTGTGGGCTAGCGGGAAGTTCTCCTACGAGCAGTACTTC
TRBD2 TRBJ2-1 . TRBV28 CASRSPSGRGNEQFF TGTGCCAGCAGATCCCCGAGCGGGAGGGGCAATGAGCAGTTCTTC
TRBD2 TRBJ2-4 . TRBV18 CASSPPTSGSSKNIQYF TGTGCCAGCTCACCACCAACTAGCGGGAGTAGTAAAAACATTCAGTACTTC
. TRBJ1-4 . TRBV5-4 CASSSGGSATNEKLFF TGTGCCAGCAGCTCTGGAGGGTCCGCGACTAATGAAAAACTGTTTTTT
TRBD2 TRBJ2-5 . TRBV29-1 CSMSAGRQETQYF TGCAGCATGTCAGCGGGACGCCAAGAGACCCAGTACTTC
TRBD1 TRBJ1-4 few TRBV19 CASSLQGQGNEKLFF TGTGCCAGTAGCCTCCAGGGACAGGGCAATGAAAAACTGTTTTTT
TRBD1 TRBJ2-6 . TRBV18 CASSPPGQAISGANVLTF TGTGCCAGCTCACCCCCGGGACAGGCTATTTCTGGGGCCAACGTCCTGACTTTC
. TRBJ2-1 . TRBV18 CASSPSRDFNNEQFF TGTGCCAGCTCACCAAGCCGGGACTTTAACAATGAGCAGTTCTTC
. TRBJ2-7 . TRBV19 CASSTRQDYEQYF TGTGCCAGTAGTACCAGACAGGACTACGAGCAGTACTTC
. TRBJ1-5 . TRBV5-6 CASSLAGGLSNQPQHF TGTGCCAGCAGCTTAGCGGGGGGTTTGAGCAATCAGCCCCAGCATTTT
. TRBJ2-3 once TRBV6-5 CASSYGHGASTDTQYF TGTGCCAGCAGTTACGGGCATGGGGCCAGCACAGATACGCAGTATTTT
TRBD2 TRBJ2-3 . TRBV2 CASNQRGSTDTQYF TGTGCCAGCAACCAGCGGGGTAGCACAGATACGCAGTATTTT
. TRBJ1-2 . TRBV12-3/TRBV12-4 CASSFQGDYGYTF TGTGCCAGCAGTTTCCAGGGTGACTATGGCTACACCTTC
. TRBJ2-2 . TRBV10-3 CASRRDQQGTGELFF TGTGCCTCCCGCCGGGACCAACAGGGAACCGGGGAGCTGTTTTTT
. TRBJ1-6 . TRBV5-6 CASSPTGLGDSPLHF TGTGCCAGCAGCCCTACAGGGCTTGGGGATTCACCCCTCCACTTT
TRBD1 TRBJ1-4 . TRBV4-1 CASSQESGQSNEKLFF TGCGCCAGCAGCCAAGAATCGGGACAGTCTAATGAAAAACTGTTTTTT
. TRBJ1-2 . TRBV5-4 CASSTYPPRDYGYTF TGTGCCAGCAGCACTTACCCACCGCGGGACTATGGCTACACCTTC
TRBD1 TRBJ1-5 few TRBV2 CASKEDRPQPQHF TGTGCCAGCAAAGAGGACAGGCCTCAGCCCCAGCATTTT
TRBD1 TRBJ1-2 once TRBV5-1 CASSLAGQGATNGYTF TGCGCCAGCAGCTTGGCTGGACAGGGGGCGACTAATGGCTACACCTTC
TRBD1 TRBJ2-7 . TRBV9 CASSVGQGDNYEQYF TGTGCCAGCAGCGTAGGTCAGGGGGACAACTACGAGCAGTACTTC
TRBD1 TRBJ1-6 . TRBV5-1 CASSPGQGNSPLHF TGCGCCAGCAGCCCTGGACAGGGGAATTCACCCCTCCACTTT
TRBD1 TRBJ2-7 . TRBV29-1 CSVDPTGAHEQYF TGCAGCGTTGATCCTACAGGGGCCCACGAGCAGTACTTC
. TRBJ2-5 . TRBV3-1/TRBV3-2 CASSRQQTQYF TGTGCCAGCAGCCGGCAACAGACCCAGTACTTC